The rows below give T cell receptor beta chains drawn from one sample of a study of tumor-infiltrating lymphocytes in primary liver carcinoma. Via MiXCR, TCRdb re-called the multiplex PCR reads, giving one row per CDR3 protein. The sample has approximately 330,000 distinct CDR3 sequences; 65% are singletons. Sequencing used peripheral blood. The receptors come from a man in his forties or fifties with primary liver carcinoma and hepatitis B virus infection. Both conserved end residues are part of each CDR3. The D gene is left open where the match is weak. Some rows have no size entry. The others give once, few or many, or a class for an expanded clone.

V	D	J	size	DNA	CDR3
TRBV11-1	-	TRBJ2-1	once	TGTGCCAGCATCGTGAGTGGCGGATTACACAATGAGCAGCTCTTC	CASIVSGGLHNEQLF
TRBV11-2	-	TRBJ2-3	once	TGTGCCAGCACGCGACAGCGTCCTAGCATAGGTACGCAGTATTTT	CASTRQRPSIGTQYF
TRBV11-2	-	TRBJ2-1	-	TGTGCCATCAGCTTAACGCTCTACAATGAGCAGTTCTTC	CAISLTLYNEQFF
TRBV4-2	-	TRBJ2-6	many	TGTGCCAGCAGCCCGCAAACAGGGGCCAACGTCCTGACTTTC	CASSPQTGANVLTF
TRBV11-1	TRBD1	TRBJ1-1	-	TGTCCCAGGAGCTTGACAGGGGACAGTACTGAAGCTTTCTTT	CPRSLTGDSTEAFF
TRBV6-4	TRBD2	TRBJ2-2	-	TGTGCCAGCAGTGACTCGACTAGCGGGAGGAACATAAACACCGGGGAGCTGTTTTTT	CASSDSTSGRNINTGELFF
TRBV11-2	TRBD2	TRBJ2-1	-	TGTGCCAGCAGCCCAGGACTAACGGGAGGTAATGAGCAGTTCTTC	CASSPGLTGGNEQFF
TRBV7-8	-	TRBJ2-1	-	TGTGACAGCAGCTCCTGGAGCAATGAGCAGTTCTTC	CDSSSWSNEQFF
TRBV19	TRBD1	TRBJ2-7	-	TGTACCAGTAGTATCCGGGGACAGGCGTACGAGCAGTACTTC	CTSSIRGQAYEQYF
TRBV10-3	TRBD2	TRBJ2-7	many	TGTGCCATCAGCGAAGGACTAGCGACCCTCTTCGAGCAGTACTTC	CAISEGLATLFEQYF